This T cell receptor (beta chain) was retrieved from a study of early T cells in non-severe SARS-CoV-2 infection. Notes on the study in general: VDJdb matching, biased toward anti-spike CD8 responses, missed private and CD4 specificities.

Unique molecular identifiers tagged individual cDNA molecules. MiXCR was run by TCRdb on the 5' RACE reads, yielding one entry per CDR3 protein. The sample records 100,000 to 150,000 distinct CDR3 sequences, approximately 15% being singletons. The CDR3 covers 15 residues. Germline V CDR1 and CDR2: KGHSH, LQKENI. Trimming took 5 bases from V and 2 from J, leaving 13 bases between them. Comment on this clonotype: Its antigen remains unknown.

The TCR was taken from an adult who was a healthcare worker with PCR-confirmed SARS-CoV-2 infection or an uninfected control (not recorded which). The sequenced sample was whole blood. The chain is built from TRBV18 and TRBJ2-1; possibly TRBD1 for D (6 bases). CDR3 sequence: CASSEGQSAYNEQFF. In DNA form, the CDR3 reads TGTGCCAGCTCAGAGGGACAAAGCGCCTACAATGAGCAGTTCTTC.